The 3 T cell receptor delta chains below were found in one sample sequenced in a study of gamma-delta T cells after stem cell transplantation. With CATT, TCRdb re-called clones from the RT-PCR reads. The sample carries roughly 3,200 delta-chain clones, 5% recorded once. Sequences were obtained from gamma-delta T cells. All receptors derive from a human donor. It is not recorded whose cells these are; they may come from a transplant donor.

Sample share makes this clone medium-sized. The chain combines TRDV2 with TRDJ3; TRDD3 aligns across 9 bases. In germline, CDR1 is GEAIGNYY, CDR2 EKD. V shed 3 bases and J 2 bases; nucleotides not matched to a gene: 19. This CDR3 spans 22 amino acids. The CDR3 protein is CACDHPPLGDSPSPWDTRQMFF. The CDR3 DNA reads TGTGCCTGTGACCATCCACCTCTGGGGGATTCCCCAAGTCCCTGGGACACCCGACAGATGTTTTTC.

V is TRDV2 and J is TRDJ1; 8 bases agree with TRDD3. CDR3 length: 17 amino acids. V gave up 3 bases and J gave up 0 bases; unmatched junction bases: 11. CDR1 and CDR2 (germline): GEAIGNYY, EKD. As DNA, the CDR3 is TGTGCCTGTGACCCCTGGGGGAGCTCCTCGTACACCGATAAACTCATCTTT. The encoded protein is CACDPWGSSSYTDKLIF.

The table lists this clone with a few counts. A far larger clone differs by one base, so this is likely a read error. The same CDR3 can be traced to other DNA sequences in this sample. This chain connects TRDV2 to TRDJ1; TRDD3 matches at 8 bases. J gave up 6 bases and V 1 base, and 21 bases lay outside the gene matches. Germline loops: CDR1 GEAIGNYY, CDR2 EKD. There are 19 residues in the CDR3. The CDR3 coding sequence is TGTGCCTGTGACACGGTGCTGGGGGACACCAGGAGGTCTGAGAATAAACTCATCTTT. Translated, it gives CACDTVLGDTRRSENKLIF.